A selection of T cell receptor beta chains follows, all from one sample in a study of blood T cell repertoires in COVID-19. The assay was immunoSEQ multiplex PCR, and TCRdb's table has in-frame clones only and misses some. This table has some 180,000 clones, approximately 89% appearing once. The sample was peripheral blood. The receptors stem from a woman in her sixties or seventies with acute or convalescent COVID-19. Both conserved end residues are part of each CDR3. Each record gives: J gene, D gene, clone size, V gene, CDR3 DNA, CDR3 protein. A D gene is named only where the DNA matches it firmly. Some rows mark clone size as missing; the rest say once, few, many or name a class of expanded clone.

>TRBJ2-1|TRBD2|-|TRBV19
TGTGCCAGTAGTATCTTACTAGCGGGAGGCAATGAGCAGTTCTTC
CASSILLAGGNEQFF
>TRBJ1-1|-|-|TRBV7-6
TGTGCCAGCAGCTTAACGAAGGACTTCCTGGTCACTGAAGCTTTCTTT
CASSLTKDFLVTEAFF
>TRBJ1-1|-|-|TRBV18
TGTGCCAGCTCACCACCAGCGCAGGGGCGGGCCGAAGCTTTCTTT
CASSPPAQGRAEAFF
>TRBJ2-1|TRBD1|-|TRBV7-3
TGTGCCAGCAGCTTACAAGAGGGGGCGGGTAATGAGCAGTTCTTC
CASSLQEGAGNEQFF
>TRBJ1-1|-|once|TRBV5-1
TGCGCCAGCAGCTTGCCGGCAGGGAACACTGAAGCTTTCTTT
CASSLPAGNTEAFF
>TRBJ2-1|TRBD2|-|TRBV5-1
TGCGCCAGCAGCTTTGGACTAGCGGGAGGGCCGACGAATGAGCAGTTCTTC
CASSFGLAGGPTNEQFF
>TRBJ2-1|-|-|TRBV6-1
TGTGCCAGCAGTGAAGGTCTCTACAATGAGCAGTTCTTC
CASSEGLYNEQFF
>TRBJ2-1|-|once|TRBV9
TGTGCCAGCAGCGATAGCGGAAGCTCCTACAATGAGCAGTTCTTC
CASSDSGSSYNEQFF
>TRBJ2-1|TRBD1|-|TRBV11-2
TGTGCCAGCAGCTTGAGGGACAGTCGAAATGAGCAGTTCTTC
CASSLRDSRNEQFF
>TRBJ2-1|TRBD2|-|TRBV30
TGTGCCTGGGAGGGGCTTCGGACTAGCGGGAAAGATGAGCAGTTCTTC
CAWEGLRTSGKDEQFF
>TRBJ2-2|TRBD2|-|TRBV28
TGTGCCAGCATAGCGGGAGGAGCCTCGAGCACCGGGGAGCTGTTTTTT
CASIAGGASSTGELFF
>TRBJ1-1|-|-|TRBV5-8
TGTGCCAGCAGCTTGTTCCAGGGGACCACTGAAGCTTTCTTT
CASSLFQGTTEAFF
>TRBJ2-1|TRBD2|-|TRBV7-9
TGTGCCAGCAGCCCACTAGCGGGAGTTCCCAATGAGCAGTTCTTC
CASSPLAGVPNEQFF
>TRBJ2-1|-|-|TRBV3-1/TRBV3-2
TGTGCCAGCAGCCACACCGGGGGCAATGAGCAGTTCTTC
CASSHTGGNEQFF
>TRBJ2-1|-|-|TRBV9
TGTGCCAGCAGCGTAGAGAGGGCCCCCTACAATGAGCAGTTCTTC
CASSVERAPYNEQFF
>TRBJ2-1|TRBD2|-|TRBV9
TGTGCCAGCACCCAAAGTCCGGCGGGAGGGCCCTATGAGCAGTTCTTC
CASTQSPAGGPYEQFF
>TRBJ1-1|-|-|TRBV28
TGTGCCAGCAGTTATCCCCAGGGGTTGGGCACTGAAGCTTTCTTT
CASSYPQGLGTEAFF
>TRBJ2-2|TRBD2|-|TRBV5-4
TGTGCCAGCAGCTTGGCCGGACTAGCGGGCGACACCGGGGAGCTGTTTTTT
CASSLAGLAGDTGELFF
>TRBJ2-1|-|-|TRBV18
TGTGCCAGCTCACCTTCACTGAACAATGAGCAGTTCTTC
CASSPSLNNEQFF
>TRBJ1-3|-|-|TRBV14
TGTGCCAGCAGCCCGGGGGGGCTACACTCTGGAAACACCATATATTTT
CASSPGGLHSGNTIYF
>TRBJ2-3|-|-|TRBV28
TGTGCCAGCAGTAATTCCTATACGCAGTATTTT
CASSNSYTQYF
>TRBJ2-1|TRBD2|-|TRBV28
TGTGCCAGCAGTGGGGGGGGACTGGCGTACAATGAGCAGTTCTTC
CASSGGGLAYNEQFF
>TRBJ1-6|-|-|TRBV3-1/TRBV3-2
TGTGCCAGCAGCCAAGATTGGAGGGTATCACCCCTCCACTTT
CASSQDWRVSPLHF
>TRBJ2-1|TRBD2|-|TRBV19
TGTGCCAGTAGTCCACCCTCCCCGGGACTAGCGATGGGGAATGAGCAGTTCTTC
CASSPPSPGLAMGNEQFF
>TRBJ2-1|TRBD2|once|TRBV9
TGTGCCAGCAGCGTATTAGCGGGGAATGAGCAGTTCTTC
CASSVLAGNEQFF
>TRBJ2-5|TRBD2|-|TRBV24-1
TGTGCCACCAGTGTGACGGGAGGTTATGAGACCCAGTACTTC
CATSVTGGYETQYF
>TRBJ1-1|-|-|TRBV19
TGTGCCGCCGGGGTAAGAGGGAACACTGAAGCTTTCTTT
CAAGVRGNTEAFF
>TRBJ1-2|-|-|TRBV27
TGTGCGAAGGGGCGGCCCTATGGCTACACCTTC
CAKGRPYGYTF
>TRBJ2-7|TRBD2|-|TRBV28
TGTGCCAGCAGCCAAGCCATGACTAGCGGGAGGGCCTACGAGCAGTACTTC
CASSQAMTSGRAYEQYF
>TRBJ1-2|-|-|TRBV28
TGTGCCAGCAGATTACAGGGTGGCTACACCTTC
CASRLQGGYTF
>TRBJ1-3|TRBD1|-|TRBV2
TGTGCCAGCAGTGGAGGGGGCAAGGGAAACACCATATATTTT
CASSGGGKGNTIYF
>TRBJ2-2|TRBD2|-|TRBV10-3
TGTGCCATCGGTGCCAGCGGGAGGACCGGGGAGCTGTTTTTT
CAIGASGRTGELFF
>TRBJ1-2|TRBD1|-|TRBV18
TGTGCCAGCTCACCACGGGACAGCGCTAACTATGGCTACACCTTC
CASSPRDSANYGYTF
>TRBJ1-1|-|-|TRBV4-1
TGCGCCAGCAGCCAAGAACAAGTGAACACTGAAGCTTTCTTT
CASSQEQVNTEAFF
>TRBJ2-1|-|once|TRBV27
TGTGCCAGCAGTTTAGAAGGACAGCTATACAATGAGCAGTTCTTC
CASSLEGQLYNEQFF
>TRBJ2-1|TRBD2|-|TRBV24-1
TGTGCCACCAGTGAGCCCTCTAGCGGAAGCTCCTACAATGAGCAGTTCTTC
CATSEPSSGSSYNEQFF
>TRBJ2-2|TRBD2|-|TRBV5-6
TGTGCCAGCAGCTTGTGGCGACTAGCGAGAGGGGCCGGGGAGCTGTTTTTT
CASSLWRLARGAGELFF
>TRBJ2-7|-|-|TRBV28
TGTGCCAGCTCCCCGGGTAACTACGAGCAGTACTTC
CASSPGNYEQYF
>TRBJ1-5|-|-|TRBV28
TGTGCCAGCAGTTTCTCGAACCTCGGGGGGCCCCAGCATTTT
CASSFSNLGGPQHF
>TRBJ2-3|-|-|TRBV19
TGTGCCAGTAGTCCGTTGGGCAGGGTGAGCACAGATACGCAGTATTTT
CASSPLGRVSTDTQYF
>TRBJ1-5|-|-|TRBV27
TGTGCCAGCACCCGGTCAGGGATAAGCAATCAGCCCCAGCATTTT
CASTRSGISNQPQHF
>TRBJ2-7|-|-|TRBV3-1/TRBV3-2
TGTGCCAGCAGCCAGGGGACTCCAGCGGAGCAGTACTTC
CASSQGTPAEQYF
>TRBJ2-3|TRBD2|once|TRBV5-4
TGTGCCAGCAGCTTGCCCCCGGGACTAGCGGGCACAGATACGCAGTATTTT
CASSLPPGLAGTDTQYF
>TRBJ2-7|TRBD2|-|TRBV6-2/TRBV6-3
TGTGCCAGCAGTTACTCGGGGAGGGGAGGAACCAAAGACTCCTACGAGCAGTACTTC
CASSYSGRGGTKDSYEQYF
>TRBJ1-2|-|-|TRBV19
TGTGCCAGCTCCGGAAGGGGACTCCTCTGGGGCTACACCTTC
CASSGRGLLWGYTF
>TRBJ1-1|-|-|TRBV3-1/TRBV3-2
TGTGCCAGCAGCCAAGATCTACCGATATTGCAAGCTTTCTTT
CASSQDLPILQAFF
>TRBJ2-3|TRBD2|-|TRBV30
TGTGCCTGGAGGGGACTACTCACAGATACGCAGTATTTT
CAWRGLLTDTQYF
>TRBJ2-5|-|-|TRBV18
TGTGCCAGCTCACTGAATCGGCAAGAGACCCAGTACTTC
CASSLNRQETQYF
>TRBJ1-3|TRBD1|many|TRBV29-1
TGCAGCGTTGAAGATCAGGGGGGCCTCTCTGGAAACACCATATATTTT
CSVEDQGGLSGNTIYF
>TRBJ1-1|-|once|TRBV6-5
TGTGCCAGCAGTTACCGGCAGGGGAGTCCTTTCTTT
CASSYRQGSPFF
>TRBJ1-6|TRBD1|-|TRBV10-3
TGTGCCATCAGTGAGACCCGGACAGGGGCTAATTCACCCCTCCACTTT
CAISETRTGANSPLHF
>TRBJ1-2|TRBD1|-|TRBV5-4
TGTGCCAGCAGAGCCGGGACAGGCAACTATGGCTACACCTTC
CASRAGTGNYGYTF
>TRBJ2-1|TRBD2|-|TRBV13
TGTGCCAGCAGCTCCCTAGCGGGAGACCTCTCCTACAATGAGCAGTTCTTC
CASSSLAGDLSYNEQFF
>TRBJ1-3|-|-|TRBV12-3/TRBV12-4
TGTGCCAGCAGTATCAGAGGAAACACCATATATTTT
CASSIRGNTIYF
>TRBJ1-5|-|-|TRBV7-9
TGTGCCAGCAGCTTAGGGGCCGCGAATCAGCCCCAGCATTTT
CASSLGAANQPQHF